Following are 22 T cell receptor beta chains from one sample sequenced in a study of blood T cell repertoires in COVID-19. This table comes from immunoSEQ multiplex PCR, and its TCRdb copy is limited to in-frame clones, with some not included. The sample contains tens of thousands of clones, 87% of which appear only once. The sequenced sample was peripheral blood. These receptors were collected from a woman over 75 with active or convalescent COVID-19.

CDR3: CASSPKGGRTYEQYF. CDR3 DNA sequence: TGTGCCAGTAGTCCGAAGGGAGGACGTACCTACGAGCAGTACTTC. The rearrangement links TRBV19 to TRBJ2-7, with a possible D match to TRBD2 (6 bases). Trimming removed 5 bases at V and 2 bases at J, with 16 bases between. This CDR3 has 15 amino acids. The V gene's germline CDR1 is LNHDA and CDR2 SQIVND (reference sequence).

The J gene is TRBJ1-1, the V gene TRBV7-3; no reliable D call. V was trimmed by 4 bases and J by 0 bases, leaving 6 bases between them. CDR1 is SGHTA and CDR2 is FQGTGA in the germline V gene. This CDR3 contains 13 residues. The CDR3 nucleotides read TGTGCCAGCAGCTCGCTATTGAACACTGAAGCTTTCTTT. Amino acids: CASSSLLNTEAFF.

The rearrangement joins TRBV5-6 to TRBJ2-1; TRBD2 aligns across 8 bases. Unmatched junction bases numbered 12, after V lost 4 bases and J lost 9 bases. Germline CDR1 is SGHDT and CDR2 is YYEEEE. This CDR3 comprises 15 residues. CDR3 coding DNA: TGTGCCAGCAGCCTATCCGGGACTAGTTCCTCTGAGCAGTTCTTC. Its translation is CASSLSGTSSSEQFF.

The chain links TRBV5-1 to TRBJ1-1; TRBD1 aligns across 7 bases. CDR3 size: 15 residues. Trimming at V came to 4 bases and at J to 3 bases, leaving 9 bases not matched to a gene. Germline-derived CDR1 and CDR2 are SGHRS and YFSETQ. The CDR3 nucleotides are TGCGCCAGCAGCCAAACGACAGGGTTGGACACTGAAGCTTTCTTT. It translates to CASSQTTGLDTEAFF.

V is TRBV7-3 and J is TRBJ2-1; 9 nucleotides align to TRBD2. Per the germline V gene, CDR1 is SGHTA and CDR2 is FQGTGA. V gave up 5 bases and J gave up 5 bases; unmatched junction bases: 10. This CDR3 spans 16 amino acids. CDR3 loop: CASSPGLAPANNEQFF. For the CDR3, the DNA is TGTGCCAGCAGCCCGGGACTAGCCCCCGCTAACAATGAGCAGTTCTTC.

This clone was seen a single time. This chain links TRBV29-1 with TRBJ2-1; D is perhaps TRBD1 (5 bases). The CDR3 is 12 amino acids. Germline CDR1 and CDR2: SQVTM and ANQGSEA. The V end lost 4 bases, the J end lost 5 bases, and 9 bases lay between the germline ends. The CDR3 nucleotides read TGCAGCGTTGTTCCAGGGAACAATGAGCAGTTCTTC. Translated: CSVVPGNNEQFF.

The chain uses TRBV9 and TRBJ1-1; perhaps TRBD1 as D (5 bases). The CDR3 contains 15 residues. Germline assignment: CDR1 SGDLS and CDR2 YYNGEE. Trimming stripped 0 bases from V and 6 bases from J, with 15 bases between. CDR3 sequence: CASSVDLGGYAEAFF. The CDR3, as DNA: TGTGCCAGCAGCGTAGACTTGGGGGGGTATGCTGAAGCTTTCTTT.

V gene TRBV6-2 or TRBV6-3 combines with J gene TRBJ1-5; no firm D call. The CDR3 runs to 16 residues. The ends were cut back, 4 bases at V and 0 bases at J, with 13 bases in the middle. CDR1 is MNHEY, CDR2 SVGEGT, per germline. CDR3 bases: TGTGCCAGCAGTTTAGACCTACTATATAGCAATCAGCCCCAGCATTTT. Residues: CASSLDLLYSNQPQHF.

The J gene is TRBJ2-3, the V gene TRBV7-2, with 7 bases that match TRBD2. The CDR3 extends over 13 amino acids. V shed 9 bases and J 4 bases; nucleotides not matched to a gene: 7. From germline, CDR1 is SGHTA and CDR2 FQGNSA. CDR3 bases: TGTGCCAGTTCGACTAGCATCCCAGATACGCAGTATTTT. Translated: CASSTSIPDTQYF.

In its sample, this clone was seen once. V usage is TRBV3-1 (or the pseudogene TRBV3-2) and J usage is TRBJ2-7, with 9 positions matching TRBD1. Germline V CDR1 and CDR2: LGHDT, YNNKEL (reference sequence). The CDR3 runs to 14 residues. V trimming: 3 bases; J trimming: 8 bases; junction bases outside the gene matches: 8. The CDR3 bases are TGTGCCAGCAGCCACGGACAGGGGAAGGGAAAGCAGTACTTC. Translating gives CASSHGQGKGKQYF.

The CDR3 nucleotides are TGTGCCAGCAGCTTGGCGGGGTCAGAGACCCAGTACTTC. Translation gives CASSLAGSETQYF. The rearrangement uses TRBV5-8 and TRBJ2-5; the D gene is possibly TRBD2 (5 bases). Germline CDR1 and CDR2: SGHTS and YDEGEE. The CDR3 totals 13 residues. V was cut by 0 bases and J by 4 bases, with 7 bases left in between.

The chain couples TRBV5-4 to TRBJ1-1; D remains unclear. The V end was cut by 4 bases, the J end by 11 bases, with 21 bases between. Looked up from germline, CDR1 is SGHNT and CDR2 is YYREEE (reference sequence). CDR3 length: 14 residues. The CDR3: CASSPTHGAAWAFF. The CDR3 DNA follows: TGTGCCAGCAGCCCCACCCACGGCGCGGCCTGGGCTTTCTTT.

This clone was observed once. V and J are TRBV6-1 and TRBJ1-6; maybe TRBD1 (5 bases). The CDR3 covers 19 residues. Germline assignment: CDR1 MNHNS and CDR2 SASEGT. Trimming removed 1 base at V and 7 bases at J, with 23 bases between. CDR3 region: CASSEGGGVGYRVNSPLHF. CDR3 in DNA: TGTGCCAGCAGTGAAGGTGGAGGGGTGGGGTACCGGGTGAATTCACCCCTCCACTTT.

V is TRBV3-1 (or the pseudogene TRBV3-2) and J is TRBJ1-1; no firm D call. Looked up from germline, CDR1 is LGHDT and CDR2 is YNNKEL (reference sequence). V dropped 1 base and J dropped 2 bases, with 2 bases sitting between them. The length of the CDR3 is 12 residues. CDR3 DNA sequence: TGTGCCAGCAGCCAAGCTAACACTGAAGCTTTCTTT. It encodes CASSQANTEAFF.

The chain links TRBV6-1 to TRBJ2-1; 7 positions agree with TRBD1. V shed 2 bases and J 8 bases; nucleotides not matched to a gene: 9. The length of the CDR3 is 15 residues. Germline V CDR1 and CDR2: MNHNS, SASEGT. The CDR3 region has the DNA TGTGCCAGCAGTGAAAGACAGGGAGTTAGCCATGAGCAGTTCTTC. Its translation is CASSERQGVSHEQFF.

The chain links TRBV4-3 to TRBJ1-1; 9 positions match TRBD1. Germline trimming cut 4 bases from V and 4 bases from J; bases unmatched to any gene: 4. CDR1 and CDR2 from the germline V gene are LGHNA and YSLEER. CDR3 length: 14 amino acids. CDR3 residues: CASSLRDRATEAFF. The CDR3 DNA is TGCGCCAGCAGCCTCCGGGACAGGGCCACTGAAGCTTTCTTT.

This chain links TRBV29-1 with TRBJ2-1; 7 bases align to TRBD2. V lost 2 bases and J lost 12; bases outside the gene matches: 16. The CDR3 extends over 15 amino acids. Germline values: CDR1 SQVTM, CDR2 ANQGSEA. The DNA for the CDR3 is TGCAGCGTTGAAATAGGGGCGGGGGAACCTTTAGGGCAGTTCTTC. Protein sequence: CSVEIGAGEPLGQFF.

This sequence joins TRBV28 and TRBJ1-4, with TRBD1 as a possible D gene (6 bases). Per the germline V gene, CDR1 is MDHEN and CDR2 is SYDVKM. The ends were cut back, 3 bases at V and 8 bases at J, with 13 bases in the middle. The CDR3 has 14 amino acids. CDR3 nucleotides: TGTGCCAGCAGTTTGGGGGGGCAAGCGGAAAAACTGTTTTTT. Its protein product is CASSLGGQAEKLFF.

This chain connects TRBV20-1 to TRBJ2-5, with no clear D. This CDR3 region has 9 residues. Germline assignment: CDR1 DFQATT and CDR2 SNEGSKA (reference sequence). The V end was cut by 8 bases, the J end by 8 bases, with 9 bases between. CDR3 residues: CSPGLTQYF. In nucleotides, the CDR3 is TGCAGTCCTGGCCTCACCCAGTACTTC.

This chain joins TRBV6-5 and TRBJ1-2; 9 nucleotides agree with TRBD1. With V trimmed by 6 bases and J by 4 bases, 9 bases remained unmatched. Germline-derived CDR1 and CDR2 are MNHEY and SVGAGI. The CDR3 loop spans 15 amino acids. The CDR3 is CASRRSGQGFYGYTF. The CDR3 DNA is TGTGCCAGCAGGCGATCGGGACAGGGCTTCTATGGCTACACCTTC.

The V call is TRBV20-1, the J call TRBJ1-1; D possibly corresponds to TRBD1 (5 bases). Germline loops: CDR1 DFQATT, CDR2 SNEGSKA (reference sequence). This CDR3 spans 10 amino acids. Trimming pared 4 bases from V and 10 bases from J, leaving 10 bases between. As DNA, the CDR3 is TGCAGTGCTATGGGGGGAGGAGCTTTCTTT. Encoded protein: CSAMGGGAFF.

The gene calls are TRBV5-5 and TRBJ1-2; D unresolved. Trimming removed 0 bases from V and 7 bases from J, with 4 bases in between. Per germline, CDR1 SGHKS and CDR2 YYEKEE (reference sequence). The CDR3 loop spans 11 amino acids. CDR3 sequence: CASSLDLGYTF. The CDR3 nucleotides read TGTGCCAGCAGCTTGGATCTTGGCTACACCTTC.